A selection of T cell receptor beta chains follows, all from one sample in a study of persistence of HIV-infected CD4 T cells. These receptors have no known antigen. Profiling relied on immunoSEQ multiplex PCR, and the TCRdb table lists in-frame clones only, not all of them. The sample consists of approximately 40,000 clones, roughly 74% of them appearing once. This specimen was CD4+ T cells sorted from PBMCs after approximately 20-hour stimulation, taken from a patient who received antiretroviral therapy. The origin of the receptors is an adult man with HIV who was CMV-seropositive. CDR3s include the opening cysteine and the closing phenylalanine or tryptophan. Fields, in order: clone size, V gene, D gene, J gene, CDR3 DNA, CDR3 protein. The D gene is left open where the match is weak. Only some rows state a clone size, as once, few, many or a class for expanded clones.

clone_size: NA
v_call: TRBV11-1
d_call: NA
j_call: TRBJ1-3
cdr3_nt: TGTGCCAGCAGCTTAGGGGGACGCATCTCTGGAAACACCATATATTTT
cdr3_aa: CASSLGGRISGNTIYF

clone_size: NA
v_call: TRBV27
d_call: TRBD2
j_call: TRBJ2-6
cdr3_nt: TGTGCCAGCAGTCATACTAGAGCGGGGCTCACCATTAGCTCTGGGGCCAACGTCCTGACTTTC
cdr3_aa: CASSHTRAGLTISSGANVLTF

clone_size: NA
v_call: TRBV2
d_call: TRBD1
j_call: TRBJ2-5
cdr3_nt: TGTGCCAGCAGTGGGGGGGGTATTCCGGGACAGGGGTCGCAGACCCAGTACTTC
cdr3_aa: CASSGGGIPGQGSQTQYF

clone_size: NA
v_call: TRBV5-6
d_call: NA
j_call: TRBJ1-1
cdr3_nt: TGTGCCAGCAGCCCGGTCGGACTCCTGAACACTGAAGCTTTCTTT
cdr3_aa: CASSPVGLLNTEAFF

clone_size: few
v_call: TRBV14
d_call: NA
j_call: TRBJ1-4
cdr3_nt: TGTGCCAGCAGCCTCGGCGGGACCGCCGGGGGAAAACTGTTTTTT
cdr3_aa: CASSLGGTAGGKLFF

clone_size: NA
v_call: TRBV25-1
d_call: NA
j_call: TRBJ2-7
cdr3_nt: TGTGCCAGCAGTGATTTTGGAGGGAGCTTGTACGAGCAGTACTTC
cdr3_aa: CASSDFGGSLYEQYF

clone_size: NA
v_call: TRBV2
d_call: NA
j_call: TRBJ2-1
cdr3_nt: TGTGCCAGCAGTGACCAGGGGTTTGGTAATGAGCAGTTCTTC
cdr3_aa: CASSDQGFGNEQFF

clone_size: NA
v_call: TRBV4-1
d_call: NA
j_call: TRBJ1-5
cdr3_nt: TGCGCCAGCAGCCAAGAATCCCGGGGCAGGGTCGATCAGCCCCAGCATTTT
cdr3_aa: CASSQESRGRVDQPQHF

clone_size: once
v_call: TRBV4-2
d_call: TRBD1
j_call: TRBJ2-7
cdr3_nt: TGTGCCAGCAGCCTCCGGGACAGGGGAGTCCACGAGCAGTACTTC
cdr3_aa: CASSLRDRGVHEQYF

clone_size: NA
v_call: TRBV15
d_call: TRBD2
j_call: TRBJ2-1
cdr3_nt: TGTGCCACCAGCAGAGATATAAGGGCGGGGGGCAATGAGCAGTTCTTC
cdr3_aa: CATSRDIRAGGNEQFF

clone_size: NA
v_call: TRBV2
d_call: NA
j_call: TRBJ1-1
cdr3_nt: TGTGCCAGCACTACGGACTTTAACACTGAAGCTTTCTTT
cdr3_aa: CASTTDFNTEAFF

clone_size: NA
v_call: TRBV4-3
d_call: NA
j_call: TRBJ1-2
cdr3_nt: TGCGCCAGCAGCCAAGATCAGCGGTCTACTCTATATGGCTACACCTTC
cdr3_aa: CASSQDQRSTLYGYTF

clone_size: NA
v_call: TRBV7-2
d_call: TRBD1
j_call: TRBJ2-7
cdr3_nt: TGTGCCAGCAGCACTTGGGACAGGGGCGAGCAGTACTTC
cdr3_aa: CASSTWDRGEQYF

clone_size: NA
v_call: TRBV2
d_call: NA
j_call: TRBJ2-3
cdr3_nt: TGTGCCAGCAGTGAAGACTGGGTAGGGGGAGATACGCAGTATTTT
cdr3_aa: CASSEDWVGGDTQYF

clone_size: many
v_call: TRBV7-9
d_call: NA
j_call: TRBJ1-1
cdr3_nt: TGTGCCAGCACCCGGGACGGTAACACTGAAGCTTTCTTT
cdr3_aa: CASTRDGNTEAFF

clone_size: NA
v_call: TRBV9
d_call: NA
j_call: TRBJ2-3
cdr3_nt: TGTGCCAGCAGCGTAGTAACGGGGGAAAGCACAGATACGCAGTATTTT
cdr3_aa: CASSVVTGESTDTQYF

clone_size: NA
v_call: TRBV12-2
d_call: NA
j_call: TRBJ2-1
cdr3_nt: TGTGCAAGTCGCTTAAGTAAGGTCCGGGGGTGCTACAATGAGCAGTTCTTC
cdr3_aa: CASRLSKVRGCYNEQFF

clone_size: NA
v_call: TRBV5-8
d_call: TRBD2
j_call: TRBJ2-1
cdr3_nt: TGTGCCAGCAGCTCCCCCCAGACTAGCGGGCCGCTGGGTGAGCAGTTCTTC
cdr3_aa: CASSSPQTSGPLGEQFF

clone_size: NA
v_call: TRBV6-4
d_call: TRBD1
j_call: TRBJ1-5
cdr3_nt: TGTGCCAGCAGTCGACAGGGGGGTGGGCCCCAGCATTTT
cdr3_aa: CASSRQGGGPQHF

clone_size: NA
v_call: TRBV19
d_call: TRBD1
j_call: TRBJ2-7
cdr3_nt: TGTGCCAGTAGTGAGGGGACAGGACGATTCTACGAGCAGTACTTC
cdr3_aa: CASSEGTGRFYEQYF

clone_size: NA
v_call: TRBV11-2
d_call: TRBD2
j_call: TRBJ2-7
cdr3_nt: TGTGCCAGCAGCTCCTGGACATCCCGGGGGGACGAGCAGTACTTC
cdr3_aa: CASSSWTSRGDEQYF

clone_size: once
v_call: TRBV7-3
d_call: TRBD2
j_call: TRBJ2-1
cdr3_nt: TGTGCCAGCAGCCCCGCTAGCGGGAGTGTGAATGAGCAGTTCTTC
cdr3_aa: CASSPASGSVNEQFF

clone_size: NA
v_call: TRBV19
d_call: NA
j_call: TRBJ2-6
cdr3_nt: TGTGCCAGTAGTATTGGGGGCTCCGGGGCCAACGTCCTGACTTTC
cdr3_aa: CASSIGGSGANVLTF

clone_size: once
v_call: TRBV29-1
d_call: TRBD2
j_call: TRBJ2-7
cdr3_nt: TGCAGCGTCGCAGACCTAGCGGGGGAGTCCGAGCAGTACTTC
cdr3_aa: CSVADLAGESEQYF

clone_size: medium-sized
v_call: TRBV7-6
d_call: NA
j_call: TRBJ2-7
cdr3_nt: TGTGCCAGCAGCCAGGACACCAACTACGAGCAGTACTTC
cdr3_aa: CASSQDTNYEQYF

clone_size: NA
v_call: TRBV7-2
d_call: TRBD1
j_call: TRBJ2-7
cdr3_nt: TGTGCCAGCAGCTATCGTCCGGGACAGGGGAATTACGAGCAGTACTTC
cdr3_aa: CASSYRPGQGNYEQYF

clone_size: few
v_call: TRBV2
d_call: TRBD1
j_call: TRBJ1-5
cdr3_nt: TGTGCCAGCAGAGGACAGGGCGGTGGCAATCAGCCCCAGCATTTT
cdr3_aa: CASRGQGGGNQPQHF

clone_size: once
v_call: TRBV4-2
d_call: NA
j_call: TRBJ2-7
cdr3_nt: TGTGCCAGCAGCCAGGAGACCGCAACCTACGAGCAGTACTTC
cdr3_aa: CASSQETATYEQYF

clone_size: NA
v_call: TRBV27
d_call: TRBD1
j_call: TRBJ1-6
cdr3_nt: TGTGCCAGCAGTTACGGGACAGCTTCCTATAATTCACCCCTCCACTTT
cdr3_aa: CASSYGTASYNSPLHF

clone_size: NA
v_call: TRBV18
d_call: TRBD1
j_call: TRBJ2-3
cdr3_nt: TGTGCCAGCTCACGCACACGACAGGGAACCGGCACAGATACGCAGTATTTT
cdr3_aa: CASSRTRQGTGTDTQYF

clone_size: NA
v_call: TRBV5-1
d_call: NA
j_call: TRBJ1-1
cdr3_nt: TGCGCCAGCAGCTTGGAAAGGGGGGCGCGAACTGAAGCTTTCTTT
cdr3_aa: CASSLERGARTEAFF

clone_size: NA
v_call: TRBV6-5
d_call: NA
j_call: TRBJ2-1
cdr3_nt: TGTGCCAGCAGGACAGCCTTCAATGAGCAGTTCTTC
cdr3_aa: CASRTAFNEQFF

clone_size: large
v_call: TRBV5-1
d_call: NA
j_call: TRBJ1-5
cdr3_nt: TGCGCCAGCAGCTTGGAGGGGGGTCGGCAGCCCCAGCATTTT
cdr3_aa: CASSLEGGRQPQHF

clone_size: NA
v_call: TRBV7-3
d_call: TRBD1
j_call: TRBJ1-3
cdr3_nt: TGTGCCAGCAGCTTAACGCTACAGGGGGAGTACACCATATATTTT
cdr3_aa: CASSLTLQGEYTIYF

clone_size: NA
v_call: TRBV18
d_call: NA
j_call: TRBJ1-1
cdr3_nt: TGTGCCAGCTCACCATTGGGACTGATCAGGGAGTCTGGGGCTTTCTTT
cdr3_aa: CASSPLGLIRESGAFF

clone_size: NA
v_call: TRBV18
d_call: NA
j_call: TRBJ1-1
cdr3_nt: TGTGCCAGCTCCCTTAAGGCGGATCGCACTGAAGCTTTCTTT
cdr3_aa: CASSLKADRTEAFF

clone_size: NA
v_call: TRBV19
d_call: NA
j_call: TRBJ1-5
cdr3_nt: TGTGCCAGTAGTACCTCGACAGGCGCTAATCAGCCCCAGCATTTT
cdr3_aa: CASSTSTGANQPQHF

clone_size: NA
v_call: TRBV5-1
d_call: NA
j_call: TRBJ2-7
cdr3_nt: TGCGCCAGCAGCTTGGGCGGCGGGTTGGTATACGAGCAGTACTTC
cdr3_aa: CASSLGGGLVYEQYF

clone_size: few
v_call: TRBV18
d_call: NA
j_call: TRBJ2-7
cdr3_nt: TGTGCCAGCTCACCATACGGGACTGTTCCGAACGAGCAGTACTTC
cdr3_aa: CASSPYGTVPNEQYF

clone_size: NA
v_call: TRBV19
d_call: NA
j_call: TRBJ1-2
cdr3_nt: TGTGCCACGCAGGTGGGCTATGGCTACACCTTC
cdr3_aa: CATQVGYGYTF

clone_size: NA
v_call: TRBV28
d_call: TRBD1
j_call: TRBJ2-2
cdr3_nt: TGTGCCAGCAGACAACAGGGGTCGGTTCCCGGGGAGCTGTTTTTT
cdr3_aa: CASRQQGSVPGELFF

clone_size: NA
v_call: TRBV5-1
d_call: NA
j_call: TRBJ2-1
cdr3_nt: TGCGCCAGCAGCTTGTTCCGGGGAAACAATGAGCAGTTCTTC
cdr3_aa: CASSLFRGNNEQFF

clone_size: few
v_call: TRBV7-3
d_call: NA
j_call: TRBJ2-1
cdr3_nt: TGTGCCAGCAGCTTATCACTAGACAATGAGCAGTTCTTC
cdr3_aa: CASSLSLDNEQFF

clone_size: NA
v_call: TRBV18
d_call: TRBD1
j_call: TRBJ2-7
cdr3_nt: TGTGCCAGCTCACCGGGACAGCCCCTGTCCGAGCAGTACTTC
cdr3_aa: CASSPGQPLSEQYF

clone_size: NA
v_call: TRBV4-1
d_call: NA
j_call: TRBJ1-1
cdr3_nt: TGCGCCAGCAGCCCCCGTGGTGTGGGGACCATGAACACTGAAGCTTTCTTT
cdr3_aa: CASSPRGVGTMNTEAFF